This record looks at one TCR beta chain sequence and its context. What it binds is not known. In germline, CDR1 is SGHVS, CDR2 FQNEAQ. The CDR3 covers 13 residues. V shed 5 bases and J 4 bases; nucleotides not matched to a gene: 3. The data are from a study of cytomegalovirus exposure and HLA in healthy donors. Study findings and constraints: According to the study, some 160 TCR beta chains were cytomegalovirus-associated.

The method was immunoSEQ multiplex PCR; TCRdb's version includes in-frame clones alone and lacks a portion of them. The sample shows 130,000 to 150,000 clones, approximately 89% of them seen only once. The donors were part of the validation cohort, which consisted of about 120 subjects and was separate from the first cohort of 600 to 850 subjects. The source of this sequence is a woman aged 18-29 years in good health and CMV-seropositive. Sample: PBMCs. The chain couples TRBV7-8 to TRBJ2-7; TRBD1 matches at 9 bases. The CDR3 region is CASSQDRGYEQYF. The DNA for the CDR3 is TGTGCCAGCAGCCAGGACAGGGGATACGAGCAGTACTTC.